The next 10 T cell receptor beta chains were all read from a single sample in a study of T cell responses to AZD1222 COVID-19 vaccine. The protocol was immunoSEQ multiplex PCR, while the TCRdb copy is restricted to in-frame clones and leaves out a portion. The sample records more than 150,000 clones, approximately 91% being singletons. This specimen consisted of peripheral blood, obtained after recovery from COVID-19. The receptors were sampled from an adult who had recovered from COVID-19.

Notes on this clone: Other DNA sequences of this sample code for an identical CDR3. The chain couples TRBV20-1 to TRBJ2-5; no definite D call. V was pared by 6 bases and J by 5 bases, with 7 bases between. The CDR3 runs to 10 residues. Germline assignment: CDR1 DFQATT and CDR2 SNEGSKA (reference sequence). CDR3 residues: CSASSETQYF. The CDR3 DNA reads as TGCAGTGCGTCCTCCGAGACCCAGTACTTC.

This chain links TRBV5-1 with TRBJ2-3; the match to TRBD1 covers 9 bases. The CDR3 runs 14 residues. Unmatched junction bases numbered 4, after V lost 3 bases and J lost 5 bases. Germline-derived CDR1 and CDR2 are SGHRS and YFSETQ. Here the CDR3 DNA reads TGCGCCAGCAGCTGGGGACAGGGATTAGATACGCAGTATTTT. It specifies CASSWGQGLDTQYF.

This rearrangement joins TRBV5-1 to TRBJ2-3; D uncertain. Germline-derived CDR1 and CDR2 are SGHRS and YFSETQ. CDR3 length: 13 amino acids. With 0 bases removed from V and 5 bases from J, the gap between germline ends came to 7 bases. In DNA form, the CDR3 reads TGCGCCAGCAGCTTGGGGCCGCAAGATACGCAGTATTTT. This codes for CASSLGPQDTQYF.

The chain uses TRBV11-2 and TRBJ2-7; 8 bases are shared with TRBD1. The CDR3 consists of 15 residues. The V and J ends lost 5 bases and 0 bases, in that order; junction bases with no gene match: 6. Germline loops: CDR1 SGHAT, CDR2 FQNNGV. DNA of the CDR3: TGTGCCAGCAGCCCGGACAGGGCTCCCTCCTACGAGCAGTACTTC. Its protein product is CASSPDRAPSYEQYF.

This clone was seen just once. The chain recombines TRBV2 with TRBJ2-3, with 7 bases matching TRBD2. Germline assignment: CDR1 SNHLY and CDR2 FYNNEI. V lost 2 bases, J lost 0 bases, and 5 bases stayed unmatched. The CDR3 length is 16 residues. The CDR3 coding sequence is TGTGCCAGCAGTGAATGGTCTAGCGGAAGCACAGATACGCAGTATTTT. This encodes CASSEWSSGSTDTQYF.

In this sample, this clone turned up a few times. The CDR3 spells CASSLGLYRSYEQYF. CDR3 in DNA: TGTGCCAGCAGCCTTGGACTTTACAGATCCTACGAGCAGTACTTC. V gene TRBV11-2 combines with J gene TRBJ2-7, with TRBD2 as a possible D gene (5 bases). The germline gives CDR1 SGHAT, CDR2 FQNNGV. This CDR3 spans 15 amino acids. V was cut by 5 bases and J by 1 base, with 15 bases left in between.

V is TRBV4-3 and J is TRBJ2-3; 9 nucleotides align to TRBD1. Germline V gene data show CDR1 as LGHNA and CDR2 as YSLEER. The junction had 8 bases not matched to a gene; V was cut back by 3 bases and J by 1 base. The CDR3 extends over 17 amino acids. CDR3 nucleotide sequence: TGCGCCAGCAGCCAGTGGCTCCGGGACAGGGGCACAGATACGCAGTATTTT. Translating it yields CASSQWLRDRGTDTQYF.

The V and J genes are TRBV19 and TRBJ2-7; 8 nucleotides align to TRBD1. The CDR3 is made up of 15 amino acids. V lost 5 bases and J lost 0; bases outside the gene matches: 6. Germline CDR1 reads LNHDA; CDR2 reads SQIVND (reference sequence). The CDR3 nucleotides read TGTGCCAGTAGTCTACGACAGGGGAACTCCTACGAGCAGTACTTC. Translated, it gives CASSLRQGNSYEQYF.

This sequence joins TRBV9 and TRBJ1-5; no definite D call. The V end lost 0 bases, the J end lost 0 bases, and 7 bases lay between the germline ends. In germline, CDR1 is SGDLS, CDR2 YYNGEE. The CDR3 is made up of 15 amino acids. The chain's CDR3 is CASSVDGYSNQPQHF. CDR3 DNA sequence: TGTGCCAGCAGCGTAGACGGGTATAGCAATCAGCCCCAGCATTTT.

The CDR3 here is CASSPRTDSYEQYF. The CDR3 DNA reads TGTGCCAGCTCCCCCCGGACGGACTCCTACGAGCAGTACTTC. J is TRBJ2-7 and V is TRBV18; D is ambiguous. Looked up from germline, CDR1 is KGHSH and CDR2 is LQKENI. The length of the CDR3 is 14 residues. The V end lost 6 bases, the J end lost 0 bases, and 12 bases lay between the germline ends.